This T cell receptor (beta chain) came from a study of blood T cell repertoires in COVID-19. Study background: Material from acute and convalescent COVID-19 was sourced from the United States, Italy and Spain. T cells, B-cell-depleted T cells, or PBMCs provided the cDNA or gDNA that served as material.

Per the original data handling: Estimated nucleated cell counts came from reference gene primer amplification. The repertoire was sequenced with immunoSEQ multiplex PCR; TCRdb's copy has only in-frame clones and lacks some. That table gives V, J and clone size, and the DNA gave D and trimming. The data hold around 200,000 clones, with 85% to 90% observed a single time. Deletions cut 1 base from V and 5 bases from J, with 7 bases between. This CDR3 comprises 13 residues. Germline-derived CDR1 and CDR2 are SGHTA and FQGNSA. The V and J genes are TRBV7-2 and TRBJ2-3; D is undetermined. The material sequenced was peripheral blood. The clonotype comes from a man younger than 30 with active or convalescent COVID-19. In DNA form, the CDR3 reads TGTGCCAGCAGCTTAGACGCAGGAGATACGCAGTATTTT. It translates to CASSLDAGDTQYF.